The clone carrying this T cell receptor (beta chain) was seen only a few times. What it binds is unknown. This specimen comes from a study of vaccination effects on CD4 cells after COVID-19. Study overall: Peptide-pool stimulation followed by sequencing identified expanded antigen-specific CD4+ clonotypes in the ViraFEST assay. Vaccination of participants consisted of two doses of either the BNT162b2 or mRNA-1273 vaccine.

Study-level points and caveats: Only a single clone (1 of 255 vaccine-induced clones in healthy vaccinees) cross-reacted with common cold coronaviruses.

Only in-frame clones appear in the TCRdb table, and some are missing; sequencing was by immunoSEQ multiplex PCR. Of some 40,000 clones listed, approximately 74% are singletons. This CDR3 is 14 amino acids long. Germline trimming cut 1 base from V and 5 bases from J; bases unmatched to any gene: 1. The V gene's germline CDR1 is SEHNR and CDR2 FQNEAQ (reference sequence). Around day 10 of culture, CD4+ T cells were separated out. Absence of prior SARS-CoV-2 infection characterized the vaccine recipients, who showed negative nucleocapsid antibodies. The TCR sequence derives from a human donor who received a COVID-19 vaccine. Source: CD4+ T cells from PBMCs cultured without peptide, taken before COVID-19 vaccination. This chain connects TRBV7-9 to TRBJ1-2; 10 bases agree with TRBD1. CDR3 protein: CASSLGTGGYGYTF. The CDR3 nucleotides read TGTGCCAGCAGCTTAGGGACAGGGGGATATGGCTACACCTTC.